The sequence of this T cell receptor beta chain was determined in a study of shared clonotypes between healthy human individuals. Study-level points and caveats: Large sequencing depth failed to make sorted-subset sequencing complete, rarefaction showed.

CD4+ cells underwent separation, giving CD45RA+ naive and CD45RA-negative memory subsets. As for this clone: The antigen remains unidentified.

J lost 3 bases, V lost 5 bases, and 7 bases had no gene match. CDR3 length: 14 residues. Germline CDR1 SGHVS, CDR2 FQNEAQ. TCRdb keeps only in-frame clones here, not all; method: immunoSEQ multiplex PCR. Of fewer than 1.8 million clones detected, 98% appear once; the ten largest clones hold around 0.33%. Sequencing used naive CD4+ T cells sorted from blood. Subset in this sample: CD45RA+ positively selected. The chain has TRBV7-8 and TRBJ2-7, with 7 bases that match TRBD1. The clonotype originates from a young man in good health. The CDR3 is CASSRDRGVYEQYF. CDR3 DNA: TGTGCCAGCAGCCGGGACAGAGGGGTCTACGAGCAGTACTTC.